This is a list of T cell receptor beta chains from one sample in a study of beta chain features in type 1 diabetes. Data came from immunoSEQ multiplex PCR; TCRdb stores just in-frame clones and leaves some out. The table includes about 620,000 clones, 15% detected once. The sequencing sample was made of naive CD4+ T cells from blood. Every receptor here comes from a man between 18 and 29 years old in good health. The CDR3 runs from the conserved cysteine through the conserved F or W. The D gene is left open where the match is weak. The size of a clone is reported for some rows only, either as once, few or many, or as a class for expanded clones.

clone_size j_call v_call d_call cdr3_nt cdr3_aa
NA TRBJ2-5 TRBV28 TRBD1 TGTGCCAGCAGTTTGGGGACAGGGGGAAAGACCCAGTACTTC CASSLGTGGKTQYF
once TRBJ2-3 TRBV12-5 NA TGTGCTAGTGGTTTGGTACTCGGCCCCGACACAGATACGCAGTATTTT CASGLVLGPDTDTQYF
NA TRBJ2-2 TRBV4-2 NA TGTGCCAGCAGCCAAGACACAGGGAGGCGGACCGGGGAGCTGTTTTTT CASSQDTGRRTGELFF
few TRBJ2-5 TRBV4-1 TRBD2 TGCGCCAGCAGCCAAGGGGCTAGCGGGGGCCCCATCCAAGAGACCCAGTACTTC CASSQGASGGPIQETQYF
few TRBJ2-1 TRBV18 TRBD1 TGTGCCAGCTCACCACTCCCCGGGACAGGGGGATCAGGGGAGCAGTTCTTC CASSPLPGTGGSGEQFF
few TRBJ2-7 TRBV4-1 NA TGCGCCAGCAGCCAAGCACAGACGATCTCCTACGAGCAGTACTTC CASSQAQTISYEQYF
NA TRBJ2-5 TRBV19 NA TGTGCCAGTAGTACTCAGGGGTTCGGGACCCAGTACTTC CASSTQGFGTQYF
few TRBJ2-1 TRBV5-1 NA TGCGCCAGCAGCTTGGATGGGGCCCTAACCTACAATGAGCAGTTCTTC CASSLDGALTYNEQFF
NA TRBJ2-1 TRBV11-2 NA TGTGCCAGCAGCTTAGTGGGAAGTAACTCCAAATCCGCTGAGCAGTTCTTC CASSLVGSNSKSAEQFF
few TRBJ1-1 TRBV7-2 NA TGTGCCAGCAGCCCAGGACGGGTGAACACTGAAGCTTTCTTT CASSPGRVNTEAFF
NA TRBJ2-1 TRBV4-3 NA TGCGCCAGCAGCCTAACAGCCCACCGAGACAATGAGCAGTTCTTC CASSLTAHRDNEQFF
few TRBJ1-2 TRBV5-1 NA TGCGCCAGCAGCTTGGATGCAGGGTGGAACTATGGCTACACCTTC CASSLDAGWNYGYTF
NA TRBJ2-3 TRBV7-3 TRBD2 TGTGCCAGCAGCTTTTCTAGCGGAAGCACAGATACGCAGTATTTT CASSFSSGSTDTQYF
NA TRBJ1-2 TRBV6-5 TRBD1 TGTGCCAGCAGAAGGACAGGCCGATCTAACTATGGCTACACCTTC CASRRTGRSNYGYTF
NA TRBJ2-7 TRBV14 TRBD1 TGTGCCAGCAGCCAAGAGGGACAGGGGGCCTACGAGCAGTACTTC CASSQEGQGAYEQYF
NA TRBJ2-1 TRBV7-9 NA TGTGCCAGCACCCCGGGTGGCTCCTACAATGAGCAGTTCTTC CASTPGGSYNEQFF
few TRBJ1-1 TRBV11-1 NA TGTGCCAGCAGCCTCAGGGTTCGGTGGGACACTGAAGCTTTCTTT CASSLRVRWDTEAFF
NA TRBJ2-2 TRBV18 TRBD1 TGTGCCAGCTCACCTACTATTTGGGACAGTAGCACCGGGGAGCTGTTTTTT CASSPTIWDSSTGELFF
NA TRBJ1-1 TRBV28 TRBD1 TGTGCCAGCAGTCCCCCACAGGGGGCGAACGAAGCTTTCTTT CASSPPQGANEAFF
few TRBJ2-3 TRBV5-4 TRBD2 TGTGCCAGCAGCCTGGGACTAGCGGCCACCACAGATACGCAGTATTTT CASSLGLAATTDTQYF
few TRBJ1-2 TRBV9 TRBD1 TGTGCCAGCGGGCGGACAGGTCCACACTATGGCTACACCTTC CASGRTGPHYGYTF
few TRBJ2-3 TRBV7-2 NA TGTGCCAGTCGCTCCAACGGTGATACGCAGTATTTT CASRSNGDTQYF
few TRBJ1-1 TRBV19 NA TGTGCCAGTAGTATGGGCGGCACGAACACTGAAGCTTTCTTT CASSMGGTNTEAFF
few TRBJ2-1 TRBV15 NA TGTGCCACCAGCAGAGATTATGCGGGGAGCTCCTACAATGAGCAGTTCTTC CATSRDYAGSSYNEQFF
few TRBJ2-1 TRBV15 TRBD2 TGTGCCACCAGCAGGAGCCCGACTAGCGGGATGGAGTTCTTC CATSRSPTSGMEFF
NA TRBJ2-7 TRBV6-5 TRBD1 TGTGCCATCACCCCGTCGGGACAGGGGAGATACGAGCAGTACTTC CAITPSGQGRYEQYF
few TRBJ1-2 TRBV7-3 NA TGTGCGACGAAACCATCAGGGAACTATGGCTACACCTTC CATKPSGNYGYTF
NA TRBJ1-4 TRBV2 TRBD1 TGTGCCAGCAGGGGGAAGAGCAGGACAGGGCATTGGGAAAAACTGTTTTTT CASRGKSRTGHWEKLFF
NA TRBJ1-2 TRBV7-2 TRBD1 TGTGCCAGCAGCTTGGACAGGGGGCAGGATGGCTACACCTTC CASSLDRGQDGYTF
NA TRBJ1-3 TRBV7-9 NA TGTGCCAGCAGCTTAGCAAACAGGGACCCCTCTGGAAACACCATATATTTT CASSLANRDPSGNTIYF
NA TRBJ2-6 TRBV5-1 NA TGCGCCAGCAGCCCGCGGGCTGGGGCCAACGTCCTGACTTTC CASSPRAGANVLTF
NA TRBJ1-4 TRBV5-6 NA TGTGCCAGCAGCTCTGCCCCGGGTCAAGGAAAACTGTTTTTT CASSSAPGQGKLFF
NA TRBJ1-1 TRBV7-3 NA TGTGCCAGCAGCTTAACGAGGCAGGGTGAAGCTTTCTTT CASSLTRQGEAFF
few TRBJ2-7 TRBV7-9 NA TGTGCCAGCAGCTTAATGCGCGAGCAGTACTTC CASSLMREQYF
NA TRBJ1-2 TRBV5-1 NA TGCGCCAGCAGCTTGGAGACACCCAATGGCTACACCTTC CASSLETPNGYTF
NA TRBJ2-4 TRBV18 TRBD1 TGTGCCAGCTCGCCTGACAGGGGGGTAGACATTCAGTACTTC CASSPDRGVDIQYF
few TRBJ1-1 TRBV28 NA TGTGCCAGCAGTCCTGGGGGCACTGAAGCTTTCTTT CASSPGGTEAFF
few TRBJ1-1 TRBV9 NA TGTGCCAGCAGCGTAGGTCAGATGAACACTGAAGCTTTCTTT CASSVGQMNTEAFF
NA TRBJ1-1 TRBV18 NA TGTGCCAGCTCACCCACGGGTTGGTCTGAAGCTTTCTTT CASSPTGWSEAFF
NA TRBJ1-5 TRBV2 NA TGTGCCAGCAGTTTGAAGGTGGGGAATCAGCCCCAGCATTTT CASSLKVGNQPQHF
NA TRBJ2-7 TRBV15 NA TGTGCCACCAGCAGGGTGACAGGAAAGGGGACCGAGCAGTACTTC CATSRVTGKGTEQYF
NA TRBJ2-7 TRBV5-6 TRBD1 TGTGCCAGCACCCATGGGACAGACTCCTACGAGCAGTACTTC CASTHGTDSYEQYF
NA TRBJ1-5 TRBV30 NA TGTGCCTGGAGTAAAGGGGAACCTCAGCCCCAGCATTTT CAWSKGEPQPQHF
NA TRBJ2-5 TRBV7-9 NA TGTGCCAGCAGCCCCCACGGGGCCGAGACCCAGTACTTC CASSPHGAETQYF
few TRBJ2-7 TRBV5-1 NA TGCGCCAGCAGCTTGTCAGGGCAGGTCGAGCAGTACTTC CASSLSGQVEQYF
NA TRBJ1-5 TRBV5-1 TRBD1 TGCGCCAGCAGCTTGGACCCAGGGGGCAGGCAGCCCCAGCATTTT CASSLDPGGRQPQHF
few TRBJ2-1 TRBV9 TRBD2 TGTGCCAGCAGCGTAGAACTAGGACTAGCGGAGCAGTTCTTC CASSVELGLAEQFF
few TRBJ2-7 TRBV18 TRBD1 TGTGCCAGCTCACCACCGGGACAGGGAAACTACGAGCAGTACTTC CASSPPGQGNYEQYF
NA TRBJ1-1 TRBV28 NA TGTGCCAGCAGTGCAAGGGGTTTGGGCAACACTGAAGCTTTCTTT CASSARGLGNTEAFF
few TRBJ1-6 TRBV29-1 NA TGCAGCGCTATGGCCGCATCTAATTCACCCCTCCACTTT CSAMAASNSPLHF